Listed here are 6 T cell receptor beta chains from one sample, sequenced in a study of blood T cell repertoires in COVID-19. Repertoires were generated with immunoSEQ multiplex PCR, while TCRdb's copy carries only in-frame clones and drops some. The sample holds 150,000 to 200,000 clones; about 75% are singletons and the top ten take more than 25%. Sequencing was carried out using peripheral blood. The receptors stem from a woman in her 70s with acute or convalescent COVID-19.

This clone was seen more than once but under ten times. The chain is built from TRBV30 and TRBJ2-4; the match to TRBD1 covers 9 bases. The junction had 9 bases not matched to a gene; V was cut back by 2 bases and J by 7 bases. Germline loops: CDR1 GTSNPN, CDR2 SVGIG (reference sequence). The CDR3 is made up of 15 amino acids. CDR3 amino acids: CAWSRDRVSKNIQYF. CDR3 coding DNA: TGTGCCTGGAGTAGGGACAGGGTTAGTAAGAACATTCAGTACTTC.

The chain employs TRBV19 and TRBJ1-2; 9 positions match TRBD1. CDR1 and CDR2 (germline): LNHDA, SQIVND (reference sequence). V was clipped by 5 bases and J by 3 bases; unmatched bases: 10. The CDR3 runs 16 residues. The CDR3 DNA reads as TGTGCCAGTAGTCTTGCCCACAGGGGGCGCGACTATGGCTACACCTTC. Its translation: CASSLAHRGRDYGYTF.

V and J are TRBV18 and TRBJ2-7, with a possible D match to TRBD1 (6 bases). The V end was cut by 3 bases, the J end by 2 bases, with 11 bases between. This CDR3 comprises 14 residues. Germline assignment: CDR1 KGHSH and CDR2 LQKENI. CDR3 nucleotide sequence: TGTGCCAGCTCACCCAAACAGGGCACCTACGAGCAGTACTTC. Translating gives CASSPKQGTYEQYF.

This sequence joins TRBV7-2 and TRBJ1-4; D remains ambiguous. The CDR3 extends over 13 amino acids. Trimming shortened V by 1 base and J by 3 bases, and 3 bases separated the two germline ends. From germline, CDR1 is SGHTA and CDR2 FQGNSA. The CDR3 bases are TGTGCCAGCAGCTTAGTAGCTAATGAAAAACTGTTTTTT. It encodes CASSLVANEKLFF.

The chain employs TRBV20-1 and TRBJ2-5; 13 positions match TRBD2. This CDR3 spans 16 amino acids. Germline loops: CDR1 DFQATT, CDR2 SNEGSKA (reference sequence). V dropped 3 bases and J dropped 5; count of bases not matched to a gene: 9. CDR3 amino acids: CSASGGLAGADETQYF. In nucleotides, the CDR3 is TGCAGTGCTAGTGGCGGACTAGCGGGAGCGGATGAGACCCAGTACTTC.

The V call is TRBV28, the J call TRBJ1-5; 7 bases align to TRBD1. The CDR3 has 16 amino acids. Germline CDR1 is MDHEN and CDR2 is SYDVKM. Trimming took 5 bases from V and 3 from J; bases not matched to a gene: 10. The CDR3 loop is CASSLTEGQLNQPQHF. In DNA form, the CDR3 reads TGTGCCAGCAGTCTTACCGAGGGACAGCTCAATCAGCCCCAGCATTTT.